The clone carrying this TCR beta chain was seen once. Its antigen remains unidentified. Measured with immunoSEQ multiplex PCR; TCRdb has only the in-frame clones, and not every one. The sample lists more than 2,000,000 clones, approximately 95% occurring once. This record belongs to a study of shared clonotypes between healthy human individuals. Whole-study findings and limits: Blood was the only sampled material, and tissue repertoires likely differ.

This CDR3 is built from 12 residues. The V end was cut by 6 bases, the J end by 8 bases, with 10 bases between. The germline V gene has CDR1 MDHEN and CDR2 SYDVKM. The source is a man aged 18-30 years in good health. Some clones in this sample may be carry-over from other donors' samples. The specimen was naive CD4+ T cells from PBMCs. Regarding subset: CD45RA+ positively selected. The chain uses TRBV28 and TRBJ1-4; D is unclear. The CDR3 nucleotides read TGTGCCAGCAGCCGACCGGTGGAAAAACTGTTTTTT. Translation gives CASSRPVEKLFF.